The sequence of this T cell receptor (beta chain) was determined in a study of cytotoxic CD8 clonotypes in ibrutinib-treated CLL. Across the study: Following a median 12 months of treatment, with a range of 6 to 36, response samples were taken.

The intended depth for sequencing was 1 in 200,000 to 1 in 1 million T cells. TCRdb's table, derived via immunoSEQ multiplex PCR, lists solely in-frame clones and lacks some. The table shows 150,000 to 200,000 clones, with under 85% occurring only once. This clone was seen only once. Its antigen is not known. The CDR3 is 19 residues long. CDR1 and CDR2 from the germline V gene are SGHVS and FQNEAQ. The trim removed 5 bases at V and 1 base at J, leaving 9 bases unmatched. Findings and limits, study-wide: Clonality was elevated at ibrutinib response and had returned toward baseline at progression.

This chain joins TRBV7-8 and TRBJ2-2, with 14 bases matching TRBD2. The sequencing here drew on PBMCs, taken after 24 months of ibrutinib treatment. This TCR was sampled from a human donor with chronic lymphocytic leukemia. The CDR3 sequence: CASSPRIGLAGGNTGELFF. DNA of the CDR3: TGTGCCAGCAGCCCGCGCATAGGACTAGCGGGGGGGAACACCGGGGAGCTGTTTTTT.